This T cell receptor (beta chain) was sequenced for a study of cytomegalovirus exposure and HLA in healthy donors. Profiled with immunoSEQ multiplex PCR; TCRdb holds only in-frame clones, not every one. The sample lists under 85,000 clones, roughly 95% occurring once. CDR3 length equals 17 residues. The V gene end was trimmed by 1 base and the J gene end by 8 bases; junction bases not matched to a gene: 13. Looked up from germline, CDR1 is ENHRY and CDR2 is SYGVKD. This clone was seen once. Other DNA variants within this sample encode the same CDR3. This chain connects TRBV10-3 to TRBJ2-1; 8 nucleotides align to TRBD2. What was sequenced was PBMCs. The TCR sequence derives from a woman in her late teens or twenties in good health and CMV-seropositive. CDR3 DNA: TGTGCCATCAGTGAGTTATTGGCGGGGGGCCGAGTCGATGAGCAGTTCTTC. It encodes CAISELLAGGRVDEQFF.